This T cell receptor (beta chain) originates from a study of blood T cell repertoires in COVID-19. About the study: T cells, B-cell-depleted T cells, or PBMCs provided the cDNA or gDNA that served as material.

This clone was observed a single time. This study enrolled people aged 18 to 89 from under 25 US geographic areas. Participants were placed into cohorts based on the clinical history they reported. Method: immunoSEQ multiplex PCR; TCRdb's copy keeps in-frame clones and lacks some. The table includes about 140,000 clones, about 80% detected once. Germline CDR1 reads MGHDK; CDR2 reads SYGVNS. V was cut by 6 bases and J by 1 base, with 21 bases left in between. The CDR3 is 17 residues long. The V call is TRBV25-1, the J call TRBJ1-1; possible D gene TRBD1, 6 bases. The sequence was obtained from a woman aged 45-65 years who had recovered from COVID-19. The sequenced sample was PBMCs or T cells enriched from blood (not recorded which). The CDR3 nucleotides read TGTGCCAGCAGCATTCATCCTTGGACAGACCCGAACACTGAAGCTTTCTTT. Its protein is CASSIHPWTDPNTEAFF.